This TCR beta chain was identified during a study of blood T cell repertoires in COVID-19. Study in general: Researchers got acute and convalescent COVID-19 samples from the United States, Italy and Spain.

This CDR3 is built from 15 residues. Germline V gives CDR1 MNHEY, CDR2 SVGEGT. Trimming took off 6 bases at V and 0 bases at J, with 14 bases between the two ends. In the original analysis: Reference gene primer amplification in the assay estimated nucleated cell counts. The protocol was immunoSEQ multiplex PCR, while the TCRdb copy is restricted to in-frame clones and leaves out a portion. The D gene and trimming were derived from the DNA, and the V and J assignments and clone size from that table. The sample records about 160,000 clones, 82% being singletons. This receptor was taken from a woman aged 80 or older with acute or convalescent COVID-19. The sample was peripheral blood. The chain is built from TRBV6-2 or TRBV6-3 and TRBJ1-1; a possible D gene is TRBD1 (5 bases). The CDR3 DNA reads TGTGCCAGCAGCCAAGGGGCCAGACTGAACACTGAAGCTTTCTTT. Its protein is CASSQGARLNTEAFF.